The entry below describes one TCR beta chain. No antigen is known for it. CD4+ cell separation produced CD45RA+ naive and CD45RA-negative memory subsets. The ends lost 6 bases at V and 6 bases at J; junction bases unmatched: 2. CDR1 and CDR2 (germline): MNHNY, SVGAGI (reference sequence). The CDR3 has 13 residues. The sample belongs to a study of shared clonotypes between healthy human individuals. Across the study: The donors, two women and three men, were aged 18 to 49.

Study-wide results and limits: Generally, naive subsets came out with larger estimated richness than memory subsets. Rarefaction curves obtained for sorted subsets showed sequencing incomplete despite large depth.

Produced via immunoSEQ multiplex PCR; TCRdb's table is partial and in-frame only. The sample lists 850,000 to 1,100,000 clones, 77% occurring once. This TCR was sampled from a man younger than 35 in good health. Some clones in this sample may be carry-over from other donors' samples. Material for sequencing was memory CD4+ T cells from PBMCs. The subset was: CD45RA-negative fraction. This chain uses TRBV6-6 with TRBJ2-1, with 10 bases matching TRBD2. The CDR3 loop reads CASSRTSGNEQFF. The CDR3 coding sequence is TGTGCCAGCAGCCGGACTAGCGGCAATGAGCAGTTCTTC.